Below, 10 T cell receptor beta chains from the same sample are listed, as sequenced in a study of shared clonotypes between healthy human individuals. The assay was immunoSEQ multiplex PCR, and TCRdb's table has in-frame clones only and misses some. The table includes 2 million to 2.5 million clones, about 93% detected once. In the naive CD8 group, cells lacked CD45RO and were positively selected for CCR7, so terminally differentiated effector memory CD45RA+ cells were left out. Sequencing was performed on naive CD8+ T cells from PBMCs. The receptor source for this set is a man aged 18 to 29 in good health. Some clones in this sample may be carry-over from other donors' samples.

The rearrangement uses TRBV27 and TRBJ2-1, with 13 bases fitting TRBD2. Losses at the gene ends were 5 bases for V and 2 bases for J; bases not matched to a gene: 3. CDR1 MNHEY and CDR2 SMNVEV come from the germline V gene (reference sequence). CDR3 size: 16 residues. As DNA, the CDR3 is TGTGCCAGCAGTATACTAGCGGGAGGGGCCTACAATGAGCAGTTCTTC. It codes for CASSILAGGAYNEQFF.

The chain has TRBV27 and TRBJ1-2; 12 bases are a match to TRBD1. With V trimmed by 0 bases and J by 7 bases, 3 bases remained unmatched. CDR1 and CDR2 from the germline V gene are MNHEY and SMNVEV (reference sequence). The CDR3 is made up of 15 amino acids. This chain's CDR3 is CASSLSGQGAAGYTF. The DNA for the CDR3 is TGTGCCAGCAGTTTATCGGGACAGGGGGCAGCTGGCTACACCTTC.

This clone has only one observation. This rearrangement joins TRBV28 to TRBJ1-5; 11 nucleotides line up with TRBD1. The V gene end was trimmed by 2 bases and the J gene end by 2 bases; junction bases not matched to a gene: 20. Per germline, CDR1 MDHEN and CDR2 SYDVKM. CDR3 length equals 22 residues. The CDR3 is CASSLEKEGGTGGIFGNQPQHF. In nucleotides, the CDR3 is TGTGCCAGCAGTTTAGAAAAGGAAGGAGGGACAGGGGGAATTTTCGGCAATCAGCCCCAGCATTTT.

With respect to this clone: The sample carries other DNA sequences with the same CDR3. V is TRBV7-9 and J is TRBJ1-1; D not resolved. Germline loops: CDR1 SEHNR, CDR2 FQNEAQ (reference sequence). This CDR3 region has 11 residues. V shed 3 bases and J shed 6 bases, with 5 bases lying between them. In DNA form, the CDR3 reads TGTGCCAGCAGCTTTGGCGCTGAAGCTTTCTTT. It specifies CASSFGAEAFF.

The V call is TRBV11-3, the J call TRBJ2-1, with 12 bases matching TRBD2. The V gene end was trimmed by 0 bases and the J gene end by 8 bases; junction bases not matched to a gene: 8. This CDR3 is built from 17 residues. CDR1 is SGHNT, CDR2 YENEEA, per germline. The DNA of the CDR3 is TGTGCCAGCAGCTTAGATCCCGGACTAGCGGGACTGGATGAGCAGTTCTTC. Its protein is CASSLDPGLAGLDEQFF.

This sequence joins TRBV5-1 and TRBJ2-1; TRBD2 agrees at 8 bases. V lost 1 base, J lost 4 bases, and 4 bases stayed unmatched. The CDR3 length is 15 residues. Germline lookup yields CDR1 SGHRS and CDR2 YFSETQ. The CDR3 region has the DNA TGCGCCAGCAGCTTGACGGGAGGGCTATACAATGAGCAGTTCTTC. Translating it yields CASSLTGGLYNEQFF.

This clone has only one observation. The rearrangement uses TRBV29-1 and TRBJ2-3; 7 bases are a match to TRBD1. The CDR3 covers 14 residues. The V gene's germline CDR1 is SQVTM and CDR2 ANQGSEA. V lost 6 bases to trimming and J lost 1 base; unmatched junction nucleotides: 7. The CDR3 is CSVADRPRTDTQYF. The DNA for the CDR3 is TGCAGCGTCGCGGACAGGCCCCGCACAGATACGCAGTATTTT.

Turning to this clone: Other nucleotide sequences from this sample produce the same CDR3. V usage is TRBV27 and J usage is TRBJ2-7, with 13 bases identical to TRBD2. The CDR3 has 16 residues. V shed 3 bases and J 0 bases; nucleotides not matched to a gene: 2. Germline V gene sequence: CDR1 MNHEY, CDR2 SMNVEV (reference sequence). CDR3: CASSLRLAGGSYEQYF. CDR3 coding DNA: TGTGCCAGCAGTTTGAGACTAGCGGGAGGCTCCTACGAGCAGTACTTC.

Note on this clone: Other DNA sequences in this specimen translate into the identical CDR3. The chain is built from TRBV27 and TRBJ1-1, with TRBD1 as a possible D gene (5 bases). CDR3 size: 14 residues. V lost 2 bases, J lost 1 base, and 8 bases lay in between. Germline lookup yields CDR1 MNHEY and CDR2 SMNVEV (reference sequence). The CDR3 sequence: CASSLTGRNTEAFF. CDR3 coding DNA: TGTGCCAGCAGTTTAACAGGCAGGAACACTGAAGCTTTCTTT.

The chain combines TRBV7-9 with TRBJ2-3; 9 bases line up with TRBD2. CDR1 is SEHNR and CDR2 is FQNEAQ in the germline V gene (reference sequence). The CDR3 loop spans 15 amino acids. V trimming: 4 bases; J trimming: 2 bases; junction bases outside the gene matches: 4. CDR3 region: CASSSLAGLTDTQYF. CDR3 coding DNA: TGTGCCAGCAGCTCACTAGCGGGCCTCACAGATACGCAGTATTTT.